What follows are 17 T cell receptor beta chains derived from one specimen sequenced in a study of shared clonotypes between healthy human individuals. Sequencing used immunoSEQ multiplex PCR; TCRdb keeps in-frame clones, though not all of them. The data contain 1,400,000 or so clones, 98% of them seen just once; the ten biggest clones take up over 0.3%. Sequenced: naive CD4+ T cells sorted from blood. As to subset: CD45RA+ positively selected. The source of these receptors is a man aged 25-45 years in good health.

The V gene is TRBV18, the J gene TRBJ1-5; a weak D match, TRBD1 (5 bases). The CDR3 covers 14 residues. CDR1 and CDR2 (germline): KGHSH, LQKENI. Trimming left V 1 base short and J 8 bases short, with 12 bases between. The CDR3 nucleotides are TGTGCCAGCTCACCACAGGGGAAAGTGGAGCCCCAGCATTTT. It encodes CASSPQGKVEPQHF.

This chain joins TRBV27 and TRBJ2-7, with 7 bases aligning to TRBD1. Trimming took 5 bases from V and 3 from J; bases not matched to a gene: 4. Germline CDR1 MNHEY, CDR2 SMNVEV (reference sequence). There are 13 residues in the CDR3. CDR3 nucleotide sequence: TGTGCCAGCAGTGTAGGGACAGTCTACGAGCAGTACTTC. It codes for CASSVGTVYEQYF.

This chain uses TRBV30 with TRBJ2-7; 7 bases map to TRBD2. The V gene end was trimmed by 2 bases and the J gene end by 4 bases; junction bases not matched to a gene: 8. Germline CDR1 GTSNPN, CDR2 SVGIG (reference sequence). The CDR3 has 14 residues. The chain's CDR3 is CAWSSGIFGYEQYF. The CDR3 DNA reads as TGTGCCTGGAGTAGCGGGATATTCGGGTACGAGCAGTACTTC. The full variable domain, rest sourced from reference TRBV30 and TRBJ2-7, is SQTIHQWPATLVQPVGSPLSLECTVEGTSNPNLYWYRQAAGRGLQLLFYSVGIGQISSEVPQNLSASRPQDRQFILSSKKLLLSDSGFYLCAWSSGIFGYEQYFGPGTRLTVT.

This chain joins TRBV30 and TRBJ1-2; 9 bases fit TRBD1. Germline V gene sequence: CDR1 GTSNPN, CDR2 SVGIG (reference sequence). CDR3 length: 16 amino acids. With V trimmed by 2 bases and J by 4 bases, 11 bases remained unmatched. The CDR3 nucleotides are TGTGCCTGGAGTCCTCGACCGGGACAGGGCCTCTATGGCTACACCTTC. Its protein is CAWSPRPGQGLYGYTF.

V and J are TRBV6-1 and TRBJ2-7; 7 nucleotides align to TRBD2. J lost 3 bases, V lost 4 bases, and 12 bases had no gene match. The CDR3 runs to 16 residues. Per the germline V gene, CDR1 is MNHNS and CDR2 is SASEGT. For the CDR3, the DNA is TGTGCCAGCAGTGCAAGGAGACTAGCCGCTTACTACGAGCAGTACTTC. It codes for CASSARRLAAYYEQYF.

The chain recombines TRBV18 with TRBJ2-1, with 8 bases that match TRBD2. The trim removed 4 bases at V and 9 bases at J, leaving 11 bases unmatched. From germline, CDR1 is KGHSH and CDR2 LQKENI. The CDR3 runs 15 residues. The CDR3 spells CASSRKSGSLFEQFF. DNA of the CDR3: TGTGCCAGCTCACGCAAGAGCGGGAGTTTGTTTGAGCAGTTCTTC.

The genes are TRBV7-6 and TRBJ2-1, with D tentatively TRBD2 (6 bases). The CDR3 is 16 amino acids. V was trimmed by 2 bases and J by 2 bases, leaving 13 bases between them. Germline V gene lookup returns CDR1 SGHVS and CDR2 FNYEAQ. CDR3: CASSLLAEPTYNEQFF. The CDR3 nucleotides are TGTGCCAGCAGCTTATTAGCGGAACCAACCTACAATGAGCAGTTCTTC.

The chain recombines TRBV7-8 with TRBJ2-1; 8 bases align to TRBD2. There are 17 residues in the CDR3. Germline CDR1 is SGHVS and CDR2 is FQNEAQ. Trimming removed 3 bases from V and 7 bases from J; junction bases left unmatched: 14. In nucleotides, the CDR3 is TGTGCCAGCAGCTTCAGAGCGGGACTAGGGATCCGGAATGAGCAGTTCTTC. Protein product: CASSFRAGLGIRNEQFF.

The chain links TRBV7-8 to TRBJ1-4; 11 bases agree with TRBD1. The germline gives CDR1 SGHVS, CDR2 FQNEAQ. The CDR3 consists of 13 residues. Germline trimming cut 4 bases from V and 10 bases from J; bases unmatched to any gene: 2. The DNA of the CDR3 is TGTGCCAGCAGCTCTGGGACAGGGGGAAAACTGTTTTTT. Its translation: CASSSGTGGKLFF.

V usage is TRBV7-9 and J usage is TRBJ1-4; D is unclear. This CDR3 region has 12 residues. V was trimmed by 2 bases and J by 8 bases, leaving 6 bases between them. Per the germline V gene, CDR1 is SEHNR and CDR2 is FQNEAQ (reference sequence). CDR3 nucleotide sequence: TGTGCCAGCAGCTTAACCCTCGAAAAACTGTTTTTT. Its protein product is CASSLTLEKLFF. Full variable domain (remainder filled in from reference TRBV7-9 and TRBJ1-4): DTGVSQNPRHKITKRGQNVTFRCDPISEHNRLYWYRQTLGQGPEFLTYFQNEAQLEKSRLLSDRFSAERPKGSFSTLEIQRTEQGDSAMYLCASSLTLEKLFFGSGTQLSVL.

The CDR3 nucleotides are TGTGCCAGCTCACCACCGGGACTAGCGGGAAGCACAGATACGCAGTATTTT. This codes for CASSPPGLAGSTDTQYF. The chain couples TRBV18 to TRBJ2-3; 13 bases align to TRBD2. The CDR3 loop spans 17 amino acids. Trimming cost V 0 bases and J 0 bases; bases outside gene matches: 0. CDR1 is KGHSH and CDR2 is LQKENI in the germline V gene.

This clone was counted once. The V call is TRBV4-3, the J call TRBJ1-4; D not resolved. The CDR3 spans 14 residues. In germline, CDR1 is LGHNA, CDR2 YSLEER. V was pared by 3 bases and J by 5 bases, with 10 bases between. The CDR3, as DNA: TGCGCCAGCAGCCAGGAACAGAGGAATGAAAAACTGTTTTTT. It specifies CASSQEQRNEKLFF.

In regard to this clone: The sample carries other DNA sequences with the same CDR3. In DNA form, the CDR3 reads TGTGCCAGCAGGAGCACAGGGAACTATGGCTACACCTTC. Its protein product is CASRSTGNYGYTF. This chain links TRBV6-5 with TRBJ1-2, with D possibly being TRBD1 (6 bases). V gave up 6 bases and J gave up 2 bases, with 10 bases separating them. The CDR3 runs to 13 residues. CDR1 MNHEY and CDR2 SVGAGI come from the germline V gene.

The J gene is TRBJ2-2, the V gene TRBV7-2; possibly TRBD2 for D (6 bases). Germline V CDR1 and CDR2: SGHTA, FQGNSA. CDR3 length equals 14 residues. Trimming left V 3 bases short and J 5 bases short, with 10 bases between. CDR3 amino acids: CASSLGRGTGELFF. The CDR3 region has the DNA TGTGCCAGCAGCTTGGGCCGGGGGACCGGGGAGCTGTTTTTT.

The chain uses TRBV7-2 and TRBJ2-7; D is ambiguous. This CDR3 region has 15 residues. The germline CDR1 and CDR2 sequences are SGHTA and FQGNSA. V lost 5 bases and J lost 2, with 16 bases in between. In DNA, the CDR3 is TGTGCCAGCAGCCTACGGGCGAGGCTACCCTACGAGCAGTACTTC. Protein product: CASSLRARLPYEQYF.

The rearrangement joins TRBV5-1 to TRBJ2-5, with a possible D match to TRBD1 (6 bases). From germline, CDR1 is SGHRS and CDR2 YFSETQ. V was cut by 2 bases and J by 6 bases, with 14 bases left in between. The CDR3 has 14 amino acids. CDR3 nucleotides: TGCGCCAGCAGCTTCGGGACACCCAAGAAGACCCAGTACTTC. Translation gives CASSFGTPKKTQYF.

The V gene is TRBV7-3, the J gene TRBJ2-2; TRBD2 agrees at 12 bases. Germline CDR1 and CDR2: SGHTA and FQGTGA. This CDR3 contains 18 residues. J lost 1 base, V lost 5 bases, and 8 bases had no gene match. The CDR3 DNA reads as TGTGCCAGCAGCATAGGACTAGCGGGACCCATGAACACCGGGGAGCTGTTTTTT. As protein: CASSIGLAGPMNTGELFF. The whole variable domain, filled in from reference TRBV7-3 and TRBJ2-2, reads GAGVSQTPSNKVTEKGKYVELRCDPISGHTALYWYRQSLGQGPEFLIYFQGTGAADDSGLPNDRFFAVRPEGSVSTLKIQRTERGDSAVYLCASSIGLAGPMNTGELFFGEGSRLTVL.